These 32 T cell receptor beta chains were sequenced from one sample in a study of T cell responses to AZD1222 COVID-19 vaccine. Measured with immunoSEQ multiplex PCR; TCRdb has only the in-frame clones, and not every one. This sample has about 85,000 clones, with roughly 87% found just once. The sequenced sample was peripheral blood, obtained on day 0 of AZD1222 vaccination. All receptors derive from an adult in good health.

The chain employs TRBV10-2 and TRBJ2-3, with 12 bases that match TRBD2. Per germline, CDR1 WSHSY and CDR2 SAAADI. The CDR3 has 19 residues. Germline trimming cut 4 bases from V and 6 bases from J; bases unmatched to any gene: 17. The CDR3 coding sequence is TGCGCCAGCAGTGGCCCCCTGCGGACTAGCGGGGCCTCATGGGATACGCAGTATTTT. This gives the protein CASSGPLRTSGASWDTQYF.

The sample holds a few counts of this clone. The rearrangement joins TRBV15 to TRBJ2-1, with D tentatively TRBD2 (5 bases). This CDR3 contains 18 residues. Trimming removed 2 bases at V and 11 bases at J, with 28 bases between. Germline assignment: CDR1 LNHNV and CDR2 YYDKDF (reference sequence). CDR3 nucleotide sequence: TGTGCCACCAGCAGACCCGGACTGTCGCTTACCCCTTATACGAAGCAGTTCTTC. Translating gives CATSRPGLSLTPYTKQFF.

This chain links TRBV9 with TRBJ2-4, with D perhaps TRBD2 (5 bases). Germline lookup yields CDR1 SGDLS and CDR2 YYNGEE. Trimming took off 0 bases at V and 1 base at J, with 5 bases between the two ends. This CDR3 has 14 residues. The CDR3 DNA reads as TGTGCCAGCAGCGTAGGGGAGGCCAAAAACATTCAGTACTTC. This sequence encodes CASSVGEAKNIQYF.

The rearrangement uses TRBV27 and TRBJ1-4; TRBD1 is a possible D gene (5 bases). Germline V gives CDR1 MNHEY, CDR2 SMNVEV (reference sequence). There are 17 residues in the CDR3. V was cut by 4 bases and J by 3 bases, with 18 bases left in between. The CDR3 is CASSSRERGRANEKLFF. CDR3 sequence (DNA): TGTGCCAGCAGTTCGCGGGAGAGGGGTAGAGCTAATGAAAAACTGTTTTTT.

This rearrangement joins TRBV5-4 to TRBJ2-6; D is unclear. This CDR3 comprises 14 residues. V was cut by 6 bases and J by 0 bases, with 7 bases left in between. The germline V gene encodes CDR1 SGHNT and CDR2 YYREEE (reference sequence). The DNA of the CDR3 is TGTGCCAGCACCCAACGCTCTGGGGCCAACGTCCTGACTTTC. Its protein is CASTQRSGANVLTF.

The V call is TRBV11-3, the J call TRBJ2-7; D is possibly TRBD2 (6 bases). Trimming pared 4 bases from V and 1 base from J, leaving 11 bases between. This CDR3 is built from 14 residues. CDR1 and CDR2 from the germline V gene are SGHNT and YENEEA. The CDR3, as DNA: TGTGCCAGCAGCTACGGAGGGCGGTCCTACGAGCAGTACTTC. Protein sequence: CASSYGGRSYEQYF.

CDR3 DNA: TGTGCCAGTAGTAGATCGGGACTAGCATACGAGCAGTACTTC. Its protein product is CASSRSGLAYEQYF. The chain uses TRBV19 and TRBJ2-7, with 9 nucleotides matching TRBD2. Germline V CDR1 and CDR2: LNHDA, SQIVND (reference sequence). Unmatched junction bases numbered 5, after V lost 4 bases and J lost 4 bases. CDR3 length: 14 amino acids.

CDR3 residues: CASSSGRTNEKLFF. The CDR3 DNA is TGTGCCAGCAGCTCTGGGAGGACTAATGAAAAACTGTTTTTT. This chain links TRBV5-8 with TRBJ1-4; D remains ambiguous. The CDR3 totals 14 residues. V gave up 3 bases and J gave up 2 bases, with 8 bases separating them. Germline loops: CDR1 SGHTS, CDR2 YDEGEE.

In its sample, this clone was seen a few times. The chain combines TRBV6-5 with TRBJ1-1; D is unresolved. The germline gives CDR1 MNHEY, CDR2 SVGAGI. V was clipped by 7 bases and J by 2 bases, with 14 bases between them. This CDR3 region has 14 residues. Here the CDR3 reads CASIPVSGNTEAFF. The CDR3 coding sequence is TGTGCCAGCATCCCTGTGTCGGGAAACACTGAAGCTTTCTTT.

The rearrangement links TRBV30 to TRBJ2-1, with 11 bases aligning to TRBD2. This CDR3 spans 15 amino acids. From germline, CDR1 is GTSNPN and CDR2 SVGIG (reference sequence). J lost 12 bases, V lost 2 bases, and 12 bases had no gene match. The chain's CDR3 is CAWSFPGTSGFGQFF. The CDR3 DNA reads TGTGCCTGGAGTTTCCCCGGGACTAGCGGCTTCGGGCAGTTCTTC.

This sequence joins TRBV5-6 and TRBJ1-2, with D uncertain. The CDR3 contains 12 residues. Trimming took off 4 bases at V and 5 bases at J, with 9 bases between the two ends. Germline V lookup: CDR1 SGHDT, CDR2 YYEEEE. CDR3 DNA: TGTGCCAGCAGCCCAAACACGTATGGCTACACCTTC. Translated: CASSPNTYGYTF. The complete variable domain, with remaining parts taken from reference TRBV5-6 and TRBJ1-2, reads DAGVTQSPTHLIKTRGQQVTLRCSPKSGHDTVSWYQQALGQGPQFIFQYYEEEERQRGNFPDRFSGHQFPNYSSELNVNALLLGDSALYLCASSPNTYGYTFGSGTRLTVV.

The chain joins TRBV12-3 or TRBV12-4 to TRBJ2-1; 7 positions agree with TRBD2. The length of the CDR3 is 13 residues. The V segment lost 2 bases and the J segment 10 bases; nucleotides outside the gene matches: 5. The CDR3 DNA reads TGTGCCAGCAGTTTACGCGGGAGCGGAGAGCAGTTCTTC. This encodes CASSLRGSGEQFF.

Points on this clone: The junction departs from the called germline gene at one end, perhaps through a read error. The DNA for the CDR3 is TGTGCCAGCAGCCTGAGCTCCTATAATTCATCCCTCCACTTT. This encodes CASSLSSYNSSLHF. The V call is TRBV7-2, the J call TRBJ1-6; the D is unclear. This CDR3 region has 14 residues. The germline V gene encodes CDR1 SGHTA and CDR2 FQGNSA.

CDR3 region: CASSSTGGTEAFF. The CDR3 DNA reads TGCGCCAGCAGCTCGACTGGAGGCACTGAAGCTTTCTTT. V is TRBV5-1 and J is TRBJ1-1; D is undetermined. Trimming removed 3 bases from V and 4 bases from J, with 10 bases in between. This CDR3 has 13 residues. Germline V gives CDR1 SGHRS, CDR2 YFSETQ.

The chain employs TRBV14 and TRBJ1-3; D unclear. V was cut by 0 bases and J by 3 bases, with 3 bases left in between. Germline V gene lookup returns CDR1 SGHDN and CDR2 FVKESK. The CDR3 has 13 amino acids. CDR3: CASSQEFGNTIYF. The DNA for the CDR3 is TGTGCCAGCAGCCAAGAATTTGGAAACACCATATATTTT.

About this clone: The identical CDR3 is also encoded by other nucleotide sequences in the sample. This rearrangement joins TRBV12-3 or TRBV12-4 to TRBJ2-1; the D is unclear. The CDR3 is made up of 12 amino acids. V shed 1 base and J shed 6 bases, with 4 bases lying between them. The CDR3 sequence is CASSLGGNEQFF. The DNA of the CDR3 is TGTGCCAGCAGTTTAGGGGGCAATGAGCAGTTCTTC.

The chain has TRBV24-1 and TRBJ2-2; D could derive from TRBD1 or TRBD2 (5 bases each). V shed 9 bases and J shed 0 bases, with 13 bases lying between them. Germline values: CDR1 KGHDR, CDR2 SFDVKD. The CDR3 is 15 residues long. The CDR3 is CATQTGQSNTGELFF. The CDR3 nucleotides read TGTGCCACCCAAACGGGGCAGTCGAACACCGGGGAGCTGTTTTTT.

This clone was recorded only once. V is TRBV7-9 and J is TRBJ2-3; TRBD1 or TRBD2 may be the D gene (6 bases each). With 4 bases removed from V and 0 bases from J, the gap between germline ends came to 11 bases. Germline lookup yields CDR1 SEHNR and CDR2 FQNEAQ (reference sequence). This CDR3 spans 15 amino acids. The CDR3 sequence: CASSSQGTSTDTQYF. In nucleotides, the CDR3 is TGTGCCAGCAGCTCGCAGGGGACTAGCACAGATACGCAGTATTTT.

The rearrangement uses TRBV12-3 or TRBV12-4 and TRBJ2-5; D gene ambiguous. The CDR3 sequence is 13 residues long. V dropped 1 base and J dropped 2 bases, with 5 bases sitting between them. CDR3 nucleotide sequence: TGTGCCAGCAGTTTAGGGCTGCAAGAGACCCAGTACTTC. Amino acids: CASSLGLQETQYF.

The CDR3 loop is CASTEPPDYGYTF. In nucleotides, the CDR3 is TGTGCCAGCACCGAACCCCCGGACTATGGCTACACCTTC. The chain is built from TRBV7-2 and TRBJ1-2; D is unclear. The germline CDR1 and CDR2 sequences are SGHTA and FQGNSA. V lost 7 bases and J 3 bases, leaving 12 bases between the germline ends. The CDR3 spans 13 residues.

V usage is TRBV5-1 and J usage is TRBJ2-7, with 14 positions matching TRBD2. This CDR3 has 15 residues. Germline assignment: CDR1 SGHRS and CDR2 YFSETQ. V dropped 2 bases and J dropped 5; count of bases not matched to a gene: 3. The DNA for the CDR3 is TGCGCCAGCAGCTTCGGGGGACTAGCGGGAGACGAGCAGTACTTC. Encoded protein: CASSFGGLAGDEQYF. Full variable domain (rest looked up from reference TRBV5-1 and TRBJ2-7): KAGVTQTPRYLIKTRGQQVTLSCSPISGHRSVSWYQQTPGQGLQFLFEYFSETQRNKGNFPGRFSGRQFSNSRSEMNVSTLELGDSALYLCASSFGGLAGDEQYFGPGTRLTVT.

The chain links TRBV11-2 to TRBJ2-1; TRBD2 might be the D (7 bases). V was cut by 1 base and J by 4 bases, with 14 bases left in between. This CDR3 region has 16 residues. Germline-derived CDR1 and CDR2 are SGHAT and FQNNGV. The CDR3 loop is CASSLGRGAIYNEQFF. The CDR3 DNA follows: TGTGCCAGCAGCTTAGGTCGGGGGGCGATATACAATGAGCAGTTCTTC.

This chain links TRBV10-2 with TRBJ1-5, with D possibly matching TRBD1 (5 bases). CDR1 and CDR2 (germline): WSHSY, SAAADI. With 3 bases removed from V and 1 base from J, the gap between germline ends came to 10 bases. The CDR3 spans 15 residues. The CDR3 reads CASSDGGTSNQPQHF. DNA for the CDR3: TGCGCCAGCAGTGACGGGGGAACGAGCAATCAGCCCCAGCATTTT.

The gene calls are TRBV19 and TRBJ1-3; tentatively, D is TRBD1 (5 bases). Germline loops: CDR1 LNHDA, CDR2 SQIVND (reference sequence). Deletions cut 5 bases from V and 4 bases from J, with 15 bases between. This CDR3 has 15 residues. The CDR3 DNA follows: TGTGCCAGTAGTCCTTCCGGGACGGTAGGAAACACCATATATTTT. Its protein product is CASSPSGTVGNTIYF.

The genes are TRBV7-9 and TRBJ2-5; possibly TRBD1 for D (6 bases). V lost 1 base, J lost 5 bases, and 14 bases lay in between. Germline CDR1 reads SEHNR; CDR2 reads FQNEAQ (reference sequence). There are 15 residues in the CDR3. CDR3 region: CASSLEQGSRETQYF. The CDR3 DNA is TGTGCCAGCAGCTTAGAACAGGGATCTCGGGAGACCCAGTACTTC.

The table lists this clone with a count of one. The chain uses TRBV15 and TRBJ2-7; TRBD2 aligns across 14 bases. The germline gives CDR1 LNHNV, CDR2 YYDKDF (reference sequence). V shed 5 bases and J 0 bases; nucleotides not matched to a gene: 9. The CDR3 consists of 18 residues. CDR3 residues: CATSPGLAGALPSYEQYF. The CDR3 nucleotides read TGTGCCACCAGCCCGGGACTAGCGGGAGCCCTGCCCTCCTACGAGCAGTACTTC.

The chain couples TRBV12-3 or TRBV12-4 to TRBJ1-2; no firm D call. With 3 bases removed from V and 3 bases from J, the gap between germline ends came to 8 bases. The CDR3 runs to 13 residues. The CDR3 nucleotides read TGTGCCAGCAGTTTCAATGGGTACTATGGCTACACCTTC. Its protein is CASSFNGYYGYTF.

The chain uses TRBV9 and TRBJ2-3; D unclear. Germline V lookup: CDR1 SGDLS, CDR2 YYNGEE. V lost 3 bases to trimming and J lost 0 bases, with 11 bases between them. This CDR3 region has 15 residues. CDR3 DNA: TGTGCCAGCAGCGCCAGACGCACTAGCACAGATACGCAGTATTTT. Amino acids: CASSARRTSTDTQYF. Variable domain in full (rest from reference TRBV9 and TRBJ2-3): DSGVTQTPKHLITATGQRVTLRCSPRSGDLSVYWYQQSLDQGLQFLIQYYNGEERAKGNILERFSAQQFPDLHSELNLSSLELGDSALYFCASSARRTSTDTQYFGPGTRLTVL.

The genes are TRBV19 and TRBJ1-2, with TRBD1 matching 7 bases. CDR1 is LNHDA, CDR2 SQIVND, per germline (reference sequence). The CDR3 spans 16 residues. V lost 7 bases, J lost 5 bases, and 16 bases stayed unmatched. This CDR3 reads CASTNPRQGRGYGYTF. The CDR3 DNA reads TGTGCCAGTACCAACCCCCGACAGGGAAGAGGGTATGGCTACACCTTC. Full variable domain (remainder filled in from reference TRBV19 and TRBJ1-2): DGGITQSPKYLFRKEGQNVTLSCEQNLNHDAMYWYRQDPGQGLRLIYYSQIVNDFQKGDIAEGYSVSREKKESFPLTVTSAQKNPTAFYLCASTNPRQGRGYGYTFGSGTRLTVV.

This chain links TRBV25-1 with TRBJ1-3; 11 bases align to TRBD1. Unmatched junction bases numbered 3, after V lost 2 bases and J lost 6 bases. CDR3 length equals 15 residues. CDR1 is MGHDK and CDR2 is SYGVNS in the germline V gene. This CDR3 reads CASSEGTGGKNTIYF. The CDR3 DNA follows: TGTGCCAGCAGTGAAGGGACAGGGGGTAAAAACACCATATATTTT.

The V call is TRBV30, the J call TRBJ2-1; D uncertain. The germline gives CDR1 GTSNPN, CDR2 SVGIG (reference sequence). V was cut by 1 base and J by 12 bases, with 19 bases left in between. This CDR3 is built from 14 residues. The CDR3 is CAWSEFYGVSGQFF. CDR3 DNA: TGTGCCTGGAGTGAATTTTATGGGGTTTCCGGGCAGTTCTTC. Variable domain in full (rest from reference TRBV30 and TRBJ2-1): SQTIHQWPATLVQPVGSPLSLECTVEGTSNPNLYWYRQAAGRGLQLLFYSVGIGQISSEVPQNLSASRPQDRQFILSSKKLLLSDSGFYLCAWSEFYGVSGQFFGPGTRLTVL.

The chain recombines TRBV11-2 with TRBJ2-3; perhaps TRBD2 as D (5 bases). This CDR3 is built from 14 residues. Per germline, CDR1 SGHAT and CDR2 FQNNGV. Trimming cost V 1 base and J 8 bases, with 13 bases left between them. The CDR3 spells CASSLAGLAATQYF. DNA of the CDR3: TGTGCCAGCAGCTTAGCTGGACTGGCGGCTACGCAGTATTTT.